The present entry profiles one TCR beta chain with its context. Its antigen is unknown. This entry is derived from a study of T cell clones after liver transplantation. On the study more broadly: Three of the eight recipients were HCV-positive; the rest had non-autoimmune, non-viral transplant indications. Study findings and constraints: Migration into the graft, not deletion, may explain lost graft donor-reactive T cells.

Libraries were prepared by immunoSEQ multiplex PCR; TCRdb keeps only in-frame clonotypes and omits some of them. This table holds about 7,900 clones, over 70% found once. Per germline, CDR1 MGHRA and CDR2 YSYEKL. Trimming removed 4 bases at V and 1 base at J, with 10 bases between. The CDR3 covers 14 residues. This chain joins TRBV4-1 and TRBJ1-1; tentative D call: TRBD1 (6 bases). The source was CD8+ T cells from blood, collected before liver transplant. This clonotype was sampled from a human donor who received a liver transplant. CDR3 DNA: TGCGCCAGCAGCCTACAGGGACAGAACACTGAAGCTTTCTTT. This translates into CASSLQGQNTEAFF.